The 4 T cell receptor beta chains in this list originate from one sample, sequenced in a study of blood T cells in healthy people across ages. The second PCR ran about 6 to 12 cycles with a sample-barcoded 5' primer and J-beta primers. TCRdb fed the 5' RACE reads into MiXCR, producing one record per CDR3 protein. Of some 900,000 distinct CDR3 sequences in the sample, about 48% were seen once. The source material was blood. The receptors stem from a man in his thirties or forties in good health.

CDR3 coding DNA: TGTGCCAGCACCTTTATCGACAAGAACACTGAAGCTTTCTTT. It yields the protein CASTFIDKNTEAFF. The chain carries TRBV7-9 and TRBJ1-1; D call uncertain. Deletions cut 7 bases from V and 1 base from J, with 13 bases between. This CDR3 has 14 residues. CDR1 and CDR2 from the germline V gene are SEHNR and FQNEAQ (reference sequence).

This clonotype was detected ten times or more. V is TRBV3-1 and J is TRBJ1-2; 9 bases map to TRBD1. There are 13 residues in the CDR3. J lost 4 bases, V lost 3 bases, and 0 bases had no gene match. CDR1 and CDR2 from the germline V gene are LGHDT and YNNKEL (reference sequence). The chain's CDR3 is CASSQTGGYGYTF. CDR3 sequence (DNA): TGTGCCAGCAGCCAGACAGGGGGCTATGGCTACACCTTC.

This clonotype came up a few times. The chain links TRBV20-1 to TRBJ2-1; 11 positions match TRBD2. CDR1 and CDR2 (germline): DFQATT, SNEGSKA (reference sequence). The J segment lost 5 bases and the V segment lost 3 bases, leaving 3 bases of the junction unmatched. The CDR3 loop spans 14 amino acids. The chain's CDR3 is CSARGSGGDNEQFF. CDR3 nucleotides: TGCAGTGCTAGGGGTAGCGGGGGGGACAATGAGCAGTTCTTC.

About this clonotype itself: An end of the junction differs from the germline gene, which may be a read error. The rearrangement links TRBV11-3 to TRBJ2-7; 7 bases fit TRBD1. This CDR3 comprises 14 residues. Per germline, CDR1 SGHNT and CDR2 YENEEA. The DNA for the CDR3 is TGTGTCAGCAGCTTAAAAGGACAGGCCTACGAGCAGTACTTC. Residues: CVSSLKGQAYEQYF.